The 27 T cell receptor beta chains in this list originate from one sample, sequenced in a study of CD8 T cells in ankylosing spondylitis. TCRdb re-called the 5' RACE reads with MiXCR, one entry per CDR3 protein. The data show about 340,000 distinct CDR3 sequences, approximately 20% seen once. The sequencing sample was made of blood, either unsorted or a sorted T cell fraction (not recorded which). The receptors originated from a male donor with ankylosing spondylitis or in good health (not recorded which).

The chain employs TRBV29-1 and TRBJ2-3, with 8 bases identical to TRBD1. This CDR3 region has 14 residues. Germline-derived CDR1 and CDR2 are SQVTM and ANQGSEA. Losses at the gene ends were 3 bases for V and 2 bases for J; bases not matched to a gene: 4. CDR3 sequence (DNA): TGCAGCGTTGACAGGGGGCGGTACACAGATACGCAGTATTTT. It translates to CSVDRGRYTDTQYF.

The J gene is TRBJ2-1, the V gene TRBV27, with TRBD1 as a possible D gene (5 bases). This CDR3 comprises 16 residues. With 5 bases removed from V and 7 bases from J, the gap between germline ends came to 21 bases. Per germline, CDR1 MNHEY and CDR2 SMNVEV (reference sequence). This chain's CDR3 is CASSPTDSLPGNEQFF. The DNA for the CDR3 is TGTGCCAGCAGTCCAACAGACAGCCTCCCGGGTAATGAGCAGTTCTTC.

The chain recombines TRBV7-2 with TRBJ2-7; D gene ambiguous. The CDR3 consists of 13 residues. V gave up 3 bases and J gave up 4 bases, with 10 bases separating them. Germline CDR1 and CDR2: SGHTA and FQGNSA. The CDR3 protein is CASSLYQAYEQYF. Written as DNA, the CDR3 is TGTGCCAGCAGCTTGTACCAGGCGTACGAGCAGTACTTC. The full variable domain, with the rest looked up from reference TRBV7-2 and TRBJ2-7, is GAGVSQSPSNKVTEKGKDVELRCDPISGHTALYWYRQSLGQGLEFLIYFQGNSAPDKSGLPSDRFSAERTGGSVSTLTIQRTQQEDSAVYLCASSLYQAYEQYFGPGTRLTVT.

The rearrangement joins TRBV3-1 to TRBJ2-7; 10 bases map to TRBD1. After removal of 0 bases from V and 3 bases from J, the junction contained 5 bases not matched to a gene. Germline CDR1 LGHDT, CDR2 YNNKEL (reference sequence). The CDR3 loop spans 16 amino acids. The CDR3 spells CASSQDQGTGDYEQYF. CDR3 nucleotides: TGTGCCAGCAGCCAAGATCAAGGGACAGGGGACTACGAGCAGTACTTC.

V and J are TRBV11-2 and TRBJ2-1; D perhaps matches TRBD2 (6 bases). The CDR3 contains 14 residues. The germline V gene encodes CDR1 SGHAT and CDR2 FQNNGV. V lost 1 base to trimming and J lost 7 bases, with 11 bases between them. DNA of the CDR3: TGTGCCAGCAGCTTAGCCAGGGAGGTAAATGAGCAGTTCTTC. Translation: CASSLAREVNEQFF.

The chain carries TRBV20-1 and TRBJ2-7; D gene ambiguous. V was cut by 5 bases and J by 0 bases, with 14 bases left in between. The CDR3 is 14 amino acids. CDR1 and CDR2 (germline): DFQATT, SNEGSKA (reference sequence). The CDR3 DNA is TGCAGTGCTCTCTCTTCCCGGAGCTCCTACGAGCAGTACTTC. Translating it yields CSALSSRSSYEQYF.

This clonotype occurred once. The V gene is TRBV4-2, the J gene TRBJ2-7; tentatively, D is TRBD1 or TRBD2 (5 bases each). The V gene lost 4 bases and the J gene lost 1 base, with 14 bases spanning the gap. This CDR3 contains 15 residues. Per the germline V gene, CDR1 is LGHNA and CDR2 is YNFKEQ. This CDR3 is CASSREGTASYEQYF. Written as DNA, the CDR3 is TGTGCCAGCAGCCGAGAGGGGACGGCATCCTACGAGCAGTACTTC.

The CDR3 bases are TGCGCCAGCAGTGAACAGGGGGCCCATAAATCCAACTACAATGAGCAGTTCTTC. Amino acids: CASSEQGAHKSNYNEQFF. The chain is built from TRBV10-1 and TRBJ2-1; TRBD1 agrees at 9 bases. J lost 3 bases, V lost 3 bases, and 12 bases had no gene match. Looked up from germline, CDR1 is WNHNN and CDR2 is SYGVQD (reference sequence). There are 18 residues in the CDR3.

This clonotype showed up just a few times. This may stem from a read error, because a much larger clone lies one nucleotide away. For the CDR3, the DNA is TGTGCCACCAGCCTCTACGAGCAGTACTTC. The encoded protein is CATSLYEQYF. V gene TRBV15 combines with J gene TRBJ2-7; D is unclear. The CDR3 consists of 10 residues. The V gene's germline CDR1 is LNHNV and CDR2 YYDKDF (reference sequence). V was clipped by 5 bases and J by 3 bases, with 2 bases between them.

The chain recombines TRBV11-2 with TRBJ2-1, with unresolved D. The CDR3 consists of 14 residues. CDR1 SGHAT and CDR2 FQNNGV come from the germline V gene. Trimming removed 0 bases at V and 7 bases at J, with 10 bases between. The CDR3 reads CASSLDKWGNEQFF. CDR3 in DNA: TGTGCCAGCAGCTTAGATAAGTGGGGTAATGAGCAGTTCTTC.

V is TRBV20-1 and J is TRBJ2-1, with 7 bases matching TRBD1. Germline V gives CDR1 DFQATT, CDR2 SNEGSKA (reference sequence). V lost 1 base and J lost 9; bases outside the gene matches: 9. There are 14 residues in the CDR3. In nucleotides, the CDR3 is TGCAGTGCTAGAGCGGTAGACAGGGTTATTGAGCAGTTCTTC. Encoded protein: CSARAVDRVIEQFF.

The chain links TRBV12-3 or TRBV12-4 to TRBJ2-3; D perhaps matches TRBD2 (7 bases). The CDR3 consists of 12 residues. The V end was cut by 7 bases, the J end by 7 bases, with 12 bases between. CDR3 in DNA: TGTGCCAGCACCGAGGGGGGGCATACGCAGTATTTT. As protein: CASTEGGHTQYF.

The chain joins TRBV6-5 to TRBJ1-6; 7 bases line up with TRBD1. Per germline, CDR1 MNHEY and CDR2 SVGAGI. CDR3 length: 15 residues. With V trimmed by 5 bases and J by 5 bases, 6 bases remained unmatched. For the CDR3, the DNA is TGTGCCAGCAGTAACACAGGGGCCGATAATTCACCCCTCCACTTT. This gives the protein CASSNTGADNSPLHF.

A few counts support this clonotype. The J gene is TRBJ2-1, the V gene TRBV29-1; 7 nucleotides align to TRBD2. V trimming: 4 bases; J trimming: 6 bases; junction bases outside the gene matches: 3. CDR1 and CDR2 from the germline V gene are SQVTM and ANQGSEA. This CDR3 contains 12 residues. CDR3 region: CSVAGGRNEQFF. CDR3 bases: TGCAGCGTTGCGGGGGGACGCAATGAGCAGTTCTTC.

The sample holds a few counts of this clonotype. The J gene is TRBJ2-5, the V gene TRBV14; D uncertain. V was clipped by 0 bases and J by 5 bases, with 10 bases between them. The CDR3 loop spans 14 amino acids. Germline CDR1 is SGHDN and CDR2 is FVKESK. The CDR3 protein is CASSQESRVETQYF. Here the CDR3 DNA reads TGTGCCAGCAGCCAAGAATCTAGGGTGGAGACCCAGTACTTC.

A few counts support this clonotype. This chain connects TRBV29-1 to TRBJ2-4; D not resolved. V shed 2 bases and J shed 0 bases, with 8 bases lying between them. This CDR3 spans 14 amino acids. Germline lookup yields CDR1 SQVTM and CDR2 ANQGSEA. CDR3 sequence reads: CSVESGLAKNIQYF. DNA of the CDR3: TGCAGCGTTGAATCGGGCTTAGCCAAAAACATTCAGTACTTC. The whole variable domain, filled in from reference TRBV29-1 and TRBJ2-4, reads SAVISQKPSRDICQRGTSLTIQCQVDSQVTMMFWYRQQPGQSLTLIATANQGSEATYESGFVIDKFPISRPNLTFSTLTVSNMSPEDSSIYLCSVESGLAKNIQYFGAGTRLSVL.

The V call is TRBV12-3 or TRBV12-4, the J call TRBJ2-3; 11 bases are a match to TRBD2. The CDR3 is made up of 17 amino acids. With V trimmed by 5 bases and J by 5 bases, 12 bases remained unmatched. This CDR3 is CASSPGGLADGGDTQYF. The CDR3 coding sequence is TGTGCCAGCAGTCCCGGGGGACTAGCGGATGGGGGAGATACGCAGTATTTT.

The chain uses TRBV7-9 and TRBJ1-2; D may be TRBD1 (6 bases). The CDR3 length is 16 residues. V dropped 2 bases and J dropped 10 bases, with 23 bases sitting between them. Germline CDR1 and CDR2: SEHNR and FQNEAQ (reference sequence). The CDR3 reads CASSLLRGGTNTVYTF. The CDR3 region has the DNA TGTGCCAGCAGCTTATTACGAGGGGGGACTAATACAGTCTACACCTTC.

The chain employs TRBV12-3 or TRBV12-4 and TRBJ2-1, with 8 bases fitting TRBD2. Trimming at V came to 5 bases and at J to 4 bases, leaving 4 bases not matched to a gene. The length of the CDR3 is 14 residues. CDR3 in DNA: TGTGCCAGCAGTAACGGGGGGGGGTACAATGAGCAGTTCTTC. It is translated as CASSNGGGYNEQFF.

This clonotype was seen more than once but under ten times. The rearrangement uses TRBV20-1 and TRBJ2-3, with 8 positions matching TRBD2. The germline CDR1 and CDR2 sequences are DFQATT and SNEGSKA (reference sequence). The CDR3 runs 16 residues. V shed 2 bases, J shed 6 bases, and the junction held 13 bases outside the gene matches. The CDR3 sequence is CSARPGGRGGSDTQYF. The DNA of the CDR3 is TGCAGTGCTAGACCCGGGGGACGGGGGGGGAGCGATACGCAGTATTTT.

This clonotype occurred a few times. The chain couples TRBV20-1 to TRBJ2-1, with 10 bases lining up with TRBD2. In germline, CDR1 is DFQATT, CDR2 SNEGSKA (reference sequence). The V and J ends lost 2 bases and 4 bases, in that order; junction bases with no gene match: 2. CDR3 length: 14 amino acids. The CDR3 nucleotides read TGCAGTGCTAGAAGCGGGGGGGATTACAATGAGCAGTTCTTC. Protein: CSARSGGDYNEQFF.

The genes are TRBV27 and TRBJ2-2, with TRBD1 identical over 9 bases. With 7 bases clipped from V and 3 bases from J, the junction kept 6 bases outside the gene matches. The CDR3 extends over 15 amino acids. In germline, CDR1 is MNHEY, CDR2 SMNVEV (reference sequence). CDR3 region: CASTRDRDHTGELFF. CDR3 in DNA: TGTGCCAGCACCCGGGACAGGGATCACACCGGGGAGCTGTTTTTT.

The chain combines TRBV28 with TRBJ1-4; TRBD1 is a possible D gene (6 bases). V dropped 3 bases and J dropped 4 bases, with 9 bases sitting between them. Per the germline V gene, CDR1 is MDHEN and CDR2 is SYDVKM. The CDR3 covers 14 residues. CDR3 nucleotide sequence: TGTGCCAGCAGTTTCAAGGGGGTTAATGAAAAACTGTTTTTT. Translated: CASSFKGVNEKLFF.

For the CDR3, the DNA is TGCGCCAGCAGCCAAGATGGACTAGCGGGGGGTAGTGATGAGCAGTTCTTC. It yields the protein CASSQDGLAGGSDEQFF. The chain links TRBV4-1 to TRBJ2-1, with 14 bases identical to TRBD2. This CDR3 contains 17 residues. The trim removed 0 bases at V and 8 bases at J, leaving 6 bases unmatched. Germline V lookup: CDR1 MGHRA, CDR2 YSYEKL.

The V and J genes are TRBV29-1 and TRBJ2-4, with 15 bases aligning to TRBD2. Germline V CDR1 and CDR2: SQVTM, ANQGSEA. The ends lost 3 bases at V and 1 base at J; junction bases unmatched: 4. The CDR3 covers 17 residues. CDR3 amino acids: CSVEGTSGGSAKNIQYF. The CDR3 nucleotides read TGCAGCGTTGAGGGGACTAGCGGGGGGTCGGCCAAAAACATTCAGTACTTC.

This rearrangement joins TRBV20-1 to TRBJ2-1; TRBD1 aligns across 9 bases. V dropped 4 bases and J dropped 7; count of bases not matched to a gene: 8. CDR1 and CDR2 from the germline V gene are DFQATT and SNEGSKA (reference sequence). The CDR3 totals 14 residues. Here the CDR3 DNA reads TGCAGTGCTAAAAGACAGGGGGTAGTAAATGAGCAGTTCTTC. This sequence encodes CSAKRQGVVNEQFF.

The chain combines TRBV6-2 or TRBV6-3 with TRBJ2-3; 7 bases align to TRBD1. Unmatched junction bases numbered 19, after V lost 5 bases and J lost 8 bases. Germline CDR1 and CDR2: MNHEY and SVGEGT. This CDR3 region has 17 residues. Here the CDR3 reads CASSNGTAENQTPTQYF. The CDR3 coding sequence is TGTGCCAGCAGTAATGGGACAGCGGAGAACCAAACCCCTACGCAGTATTTT.